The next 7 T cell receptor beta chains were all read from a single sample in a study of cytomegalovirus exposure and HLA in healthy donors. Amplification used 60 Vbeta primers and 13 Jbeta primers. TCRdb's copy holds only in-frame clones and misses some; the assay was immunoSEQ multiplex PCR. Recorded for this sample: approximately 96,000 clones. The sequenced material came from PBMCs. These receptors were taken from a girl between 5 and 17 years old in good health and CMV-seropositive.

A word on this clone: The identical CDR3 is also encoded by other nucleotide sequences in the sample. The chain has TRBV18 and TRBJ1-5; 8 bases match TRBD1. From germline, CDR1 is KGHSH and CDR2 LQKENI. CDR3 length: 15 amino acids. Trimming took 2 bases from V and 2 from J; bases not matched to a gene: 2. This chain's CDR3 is CASSPDRGGNQPQHF. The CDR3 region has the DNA TGTGCCAGCTCACCAGACAGGGGTGGCAATCAGCCCCAGCATTTT.

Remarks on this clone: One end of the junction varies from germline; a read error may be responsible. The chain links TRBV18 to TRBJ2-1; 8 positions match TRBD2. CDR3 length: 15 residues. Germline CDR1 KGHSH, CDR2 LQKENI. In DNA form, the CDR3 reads TGTGCCAGCTCACCACCGCGGGGGGCCTACCATGAGCAGTTCTTC. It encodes CASSPPRGAYHEQFF.

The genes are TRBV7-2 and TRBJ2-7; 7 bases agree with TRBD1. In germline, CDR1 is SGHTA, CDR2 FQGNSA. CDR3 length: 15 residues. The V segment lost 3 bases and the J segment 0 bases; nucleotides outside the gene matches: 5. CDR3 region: CASSFGQAHSYEQYF. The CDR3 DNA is TGTGCCAGCAGCTTTGGACAGGCCCACTCCTACGAGCAGTACTTC.

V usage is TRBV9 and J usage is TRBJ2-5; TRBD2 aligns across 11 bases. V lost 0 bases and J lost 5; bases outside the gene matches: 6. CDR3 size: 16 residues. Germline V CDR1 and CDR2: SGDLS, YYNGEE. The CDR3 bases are TGTGCCAGCAGCGTAGGGCTAGCGGGGGGCCTGGAGACCCAGTACTTC. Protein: CASSVGLAGGLETQYF.

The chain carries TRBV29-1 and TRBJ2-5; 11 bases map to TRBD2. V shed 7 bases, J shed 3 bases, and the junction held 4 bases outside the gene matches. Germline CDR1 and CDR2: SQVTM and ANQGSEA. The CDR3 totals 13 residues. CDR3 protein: CSAPLAGEETQYF. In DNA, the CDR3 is TGCAGCGCACCACTAGCGGGAGAAGAGACCCAGTACTTC.

The CDR3 region is CASSQGGYTEAFF. For the CDR3, the DNA is TGCGCCAGCAGCCAAGGGGGCTACACTGAAGCTTTCTTT. The genes are TRBV4-3 and TRBJ1-1, with a tentative D call TRBD1 (5 bases). Per germline, CDR1 LGHNA and CDR2 YSLEER. The CDR3 is 13 amino acids. The V end was cut by 1 base, the J end by 3 bases, with 6 bases between.

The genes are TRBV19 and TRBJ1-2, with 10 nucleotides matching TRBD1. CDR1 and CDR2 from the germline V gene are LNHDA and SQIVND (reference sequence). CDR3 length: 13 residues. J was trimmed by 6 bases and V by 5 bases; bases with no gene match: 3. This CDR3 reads CASSLGQGDGYTF. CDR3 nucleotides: TGTGCCAGTAGTCTCGGACAGGGGGATGGCTACACCTTC. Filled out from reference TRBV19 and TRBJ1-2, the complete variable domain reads DGGITQSPKYLFRKEGQNVTLSCEQNLNHDAMYWYRQDPGQGLRLIYYSQIVNDFQKGDIAEGYSVSREKKESFPLTVTSAQKNPTAFYLCASSLGQGDGYTFGSGTRLTVV.